This TCR beta chain was identified in a study of cytomegalovirus exposure and HLA in healthy donors. General study points: Prediction of most subjects' HLA-A and HLA-B alleles by TCR beta sequences was reportedly accurate.

The PCR was carried out with 60 Vbeta primers and 13 Jbeta primers. The assay was immunoSEQ multiplex PCR, and TCRdb's table has in-frame clones only and misses some. The sample carries around 140,000 clones, about 80% recorded once. These donors, healthy bone marrow donors, were studied. Comments on this clone: Its antigen is unknown.

Sequencing used PBMCs. This receptor was obtained from a man aged 35 to 55 in good health and CMV-seronegative.

The CDR3 reads CASSGQKNQPQHF. CDR3 nucleotides: TGTGCCAGCAGCGGGCAGAAGAATCAGCCCCAGCATTTT. V gene TRBV14 combines with J gene TRBJ1-5; D remains ambiguous. The CDR3 covers 13 residues. Trimming left V 5 bases short and J 4 bases short, with 9 bases between. Per germline, CDR1 SGHDN and CDR2 FVKESK.